These T cell receptor beta chains were read from a single sample in a study of post-analysis software for immune sequencing data. MiXCR, applied by TCRdb to the PCR reads, yields one record per CDR3 protein. The table shows hundreds of thousands of distinct CDR3 sequences, with 55% to 60% occurring only once. The sequenced sample was blood. These receptors all stem from a girl aged 2 to 10 with multiple sclerosis. CDR3s leave out the opening cysteine and the closing phenylalanine or tryptophan. The D gene is left open where the match is weak. The size field is filled for only some rows; it gives once, few, many or a size class.

NA	TRBV4-3	15	NA	ASSQGWGGGRTDTQY
NA	TRBV11-2	11	once	ASSSGRPWEQY
NA	TRBV20-1	12	NA	SAESTGRPTEQY
TRBD2	TRBV12-3/TRBV12-4	15	NA	ASTYKGAGGLQETQY
TRBD2	TRBV15	15	NA	ATSPHPGTSGQETQY
TRBD2	TRBV7-2	13	NA	ASSLGLAGEVEQY
NA	TRBV15	11	NA	ATSRERDSRTY
NA	TRBV20-1	14	NA	SARDRWRDSYNEQF
NA	TRBV6-6	13	NA	ASSYSGLLSAGYT
NA	TRBV7-9	14	few	ASSRRALVITDTQY
TRBD2	TRBV9	16	NA	ASSGPLAGSANTGELF
NA	TRBV5-1	11	NA	ASSSSPNQPQH
TRBD1	TRBV27	14	NA	ASSFSRTGDDNEQF
NA	TRBV12-3/TRBV12-4	13	NA	ASSPPGGPNEKLF
TRBD1	TRBV29-1	10	NA	SVSETGEEQY
TRBD1	TRBV7-2	14	NA	ASSLAQGRGPLEQY
NA	TRBV25-1	12	few	ASSGKGDQETQY
NA	TRBV12-3/TRBV12-4	12	NA	ASSFSDGSYEQY
NA	TRBV5-1	11	few	ASSFGEDYGYT
NA	TRBV6-5	12	NA	ASSYAGLEETQY
TRBD2	TRBV7-9	12	NA	ASTGAGGLNEQY
TRBD2	TRBV14	13	NA	ASSLQAGGGETQY
TRBD2	TRBV7-3	13	NA	ASSLGGRDQETQY
NA	TRBV30	9	NA	AWSISYEQY
TRBD2	TRBV27	12	NA	ASTKTSGYNGQF
TRBD2	TRBV5-1	12	NA	ASGPSGTSETQY
NA	TRBV27	11	NA	ASSPRVNEKLF
NA	TRBV20-1	13	few	SASPSSFPYNEQF
TRBD1	TRBV6-1	13	NA	ASSDLGQGNQPQH